This TCR beta chain was sequenced in a study of blood T cells in healthy people across ages. Primed by a sample-barcoded 5' primer and a J-beta primer mix, a second PCR proceeded for about 6 to 11 cycles. TCRdb analysed the 5' RACE reads with MiXCR anew, one entry per CDR3 protein. The data show 780,000 or so distinct CDR3 sequences, with roughly 50% seen just once and 20% to 30% held by the top ten. This clonotype was picked up a small number of times. CDR1 is SGHTA, CDR2 FQGNSA, per germline. This CDR3 is 16 amino acids long. Trimming cost V 2 bases and J 0 bases, with 11 bases left between them. Sequencing was carried out using blood. The TCR was taken from a man in his forties in good health. The V call is TRBV7-2, the J call TRBJ2-1; D is perhaps TRBD1 (5 bases). CDR3 DNA sequence: TGTGCCAGCAGCTTATGGGGCGTAAGCTCCTACAATGAGCAGTTCTTC. Translating it yields CASSLWGVSSYNEQFF.